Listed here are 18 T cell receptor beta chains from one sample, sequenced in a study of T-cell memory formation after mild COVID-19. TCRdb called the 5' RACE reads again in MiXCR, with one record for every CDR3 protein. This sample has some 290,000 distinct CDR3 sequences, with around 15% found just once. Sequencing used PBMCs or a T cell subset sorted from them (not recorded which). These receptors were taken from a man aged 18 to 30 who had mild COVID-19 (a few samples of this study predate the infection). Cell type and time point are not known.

The CDR3 protein is CASSSAGGGNIQYF. The CDR3 nucleotides read TGCGCCAGCAGCTCGGCTGGGGGGGGAAACATTCAGTACTTC. The chain has TRBV5-1 and TRBJ2-4; TRBD2 matches 7 bases. V shed 3 bases, J shed 6 bases, and the junction held 6 bases outside the gene matches. This CDR3 is built from 14 residues. CDR1 is SGHRS, CDR2 YFSETQ, per germline.

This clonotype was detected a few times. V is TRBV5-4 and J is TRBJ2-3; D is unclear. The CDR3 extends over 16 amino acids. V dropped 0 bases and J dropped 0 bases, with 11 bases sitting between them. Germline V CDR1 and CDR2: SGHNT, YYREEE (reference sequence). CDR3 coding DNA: TGTGCCAGCAGCTTGGTTTACAGCCCGAGCACAGATACGCAGTATTTT. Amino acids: CASSLVYSPSTDTQYF.

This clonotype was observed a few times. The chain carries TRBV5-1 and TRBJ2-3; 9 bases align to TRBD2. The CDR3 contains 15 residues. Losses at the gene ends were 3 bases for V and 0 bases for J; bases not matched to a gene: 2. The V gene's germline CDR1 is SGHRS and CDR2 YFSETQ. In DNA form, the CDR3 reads TGCGCCAGCAGCTCCCTAGCGGGAAGCACAGATACGCAGTATTTT. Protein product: CASSSLAGSTDTQYF.

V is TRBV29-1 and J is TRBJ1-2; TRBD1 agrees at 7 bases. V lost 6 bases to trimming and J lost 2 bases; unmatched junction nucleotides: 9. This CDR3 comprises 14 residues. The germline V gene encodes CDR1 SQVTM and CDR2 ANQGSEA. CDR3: CSVAPGTANYGYTF. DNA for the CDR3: TGCAGCGTGGCCCCCGGGACAGCCAACTATGGCTACACCTTC.

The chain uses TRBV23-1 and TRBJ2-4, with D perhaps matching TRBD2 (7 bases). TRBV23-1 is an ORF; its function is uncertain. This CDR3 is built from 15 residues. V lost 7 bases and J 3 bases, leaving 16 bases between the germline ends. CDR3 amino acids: CASIWGGADKNIQYF. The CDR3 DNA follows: TGCGCCAGCATTTGGGGGGGCGCAGACAAAAACATTCAGTACTTC.

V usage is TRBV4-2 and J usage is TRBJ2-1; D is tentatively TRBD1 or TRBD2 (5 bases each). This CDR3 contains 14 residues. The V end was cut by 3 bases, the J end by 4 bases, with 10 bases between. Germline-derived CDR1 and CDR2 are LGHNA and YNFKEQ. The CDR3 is CASSQRDAYNEQFF. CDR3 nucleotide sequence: TGTGCCAGCAGCCAGAGGGACGCATACAATGAGCAGTTCTTC.

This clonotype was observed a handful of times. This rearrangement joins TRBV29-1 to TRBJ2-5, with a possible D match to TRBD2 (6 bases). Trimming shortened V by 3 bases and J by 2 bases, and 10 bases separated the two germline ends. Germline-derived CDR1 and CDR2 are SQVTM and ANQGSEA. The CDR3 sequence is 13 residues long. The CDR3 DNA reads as TGCAGCGTTGATGGGGACTCGCAAGAGACCCAGTACTTC. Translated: CSVDGDSQETQYF.

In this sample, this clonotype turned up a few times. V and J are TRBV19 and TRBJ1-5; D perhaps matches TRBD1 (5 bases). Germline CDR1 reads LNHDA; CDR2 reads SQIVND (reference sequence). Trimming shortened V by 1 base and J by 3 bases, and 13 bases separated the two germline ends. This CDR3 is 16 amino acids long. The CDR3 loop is CASSIARARVNQPQHF. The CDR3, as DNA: TGTGCCAGTAGTATAGCACGGGCCAGGGTCAATCAGCCCCAGCATTTT.

The CDR3, as DNA: TGTGCCAGCAGTTTGGACGGTACCTACGAGCAGTACGTC. Amino acids: CASSLDGTYEQYV. This rearrangement joins TRBV12-3 or TRBV12-4 to TRBJ2-7; no definite D call. The CDR3 length is 13 residues. V lost 3 bases to trimming and J lost 2 bases, with 8 bases between them.

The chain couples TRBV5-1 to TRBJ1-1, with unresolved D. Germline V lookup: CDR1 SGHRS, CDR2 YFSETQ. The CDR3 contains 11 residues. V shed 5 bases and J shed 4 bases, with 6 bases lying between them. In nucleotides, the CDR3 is TGCGCCAGCAGACTGTCCACTGAAGCTTTCTTT. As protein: CASRLSTEAFF.

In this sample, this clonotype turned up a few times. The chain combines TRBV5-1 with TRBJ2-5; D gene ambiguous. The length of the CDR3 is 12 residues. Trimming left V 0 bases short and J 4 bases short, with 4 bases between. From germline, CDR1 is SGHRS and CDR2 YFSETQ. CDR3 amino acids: CASSLDVETQYF. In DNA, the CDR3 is TGCGCCAGCAGCTTGGACGTAGAGACCCAGTACTTC.

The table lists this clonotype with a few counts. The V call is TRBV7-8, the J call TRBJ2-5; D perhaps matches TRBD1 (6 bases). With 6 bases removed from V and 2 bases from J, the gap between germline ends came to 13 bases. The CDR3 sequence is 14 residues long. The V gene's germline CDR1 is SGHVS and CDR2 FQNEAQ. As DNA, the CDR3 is TGTGCCAGCAGGGGATGGACAGAACAAGAGACCCAGTACTTC. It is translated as CASRGWTEQETQYF.

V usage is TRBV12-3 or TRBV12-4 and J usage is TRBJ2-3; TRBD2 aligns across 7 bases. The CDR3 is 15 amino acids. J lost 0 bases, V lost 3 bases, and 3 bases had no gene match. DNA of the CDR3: TGTGCCAGCAGTTTCGGGGGGTTTAGCACAGATACGCAGTATTTT. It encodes CASSFGGFSTDTQYF.

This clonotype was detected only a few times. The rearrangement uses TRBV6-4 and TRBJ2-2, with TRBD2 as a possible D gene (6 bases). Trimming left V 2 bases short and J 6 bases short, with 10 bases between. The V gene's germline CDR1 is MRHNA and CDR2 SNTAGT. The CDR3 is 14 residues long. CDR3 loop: CASSDSSGAGELFF. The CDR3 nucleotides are TGTGCCAGCAGTGACAGCTCGGGGGCCGGGGAGCTGTTTTTT.

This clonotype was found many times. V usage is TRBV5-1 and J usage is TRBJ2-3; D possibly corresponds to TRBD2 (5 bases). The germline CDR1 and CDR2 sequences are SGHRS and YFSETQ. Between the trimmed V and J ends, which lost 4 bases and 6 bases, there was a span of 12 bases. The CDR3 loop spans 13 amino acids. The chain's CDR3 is CASSRDAEDTQYF. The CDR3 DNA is TGCGCCAGCAGCCGGGATGCGGAGGATACGCAGTATTTT.

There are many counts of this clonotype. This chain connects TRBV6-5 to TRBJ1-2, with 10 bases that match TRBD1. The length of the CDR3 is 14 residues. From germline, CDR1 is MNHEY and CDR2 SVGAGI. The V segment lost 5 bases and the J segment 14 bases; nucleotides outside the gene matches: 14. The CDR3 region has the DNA TGTGCCAGCAGTGAACAAGGGACAGGGGAGAGGGGGACCTTC. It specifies CASSEQGTGERGTF.

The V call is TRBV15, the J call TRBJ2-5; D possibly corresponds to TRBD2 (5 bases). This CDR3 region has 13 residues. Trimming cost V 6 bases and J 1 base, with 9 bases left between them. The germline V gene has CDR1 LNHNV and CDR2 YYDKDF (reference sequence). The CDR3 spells CATSKDFQETQYF. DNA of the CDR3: TGTGCCACCAGTAAGGACTTCCAAGAGACCCAGTACTTC.

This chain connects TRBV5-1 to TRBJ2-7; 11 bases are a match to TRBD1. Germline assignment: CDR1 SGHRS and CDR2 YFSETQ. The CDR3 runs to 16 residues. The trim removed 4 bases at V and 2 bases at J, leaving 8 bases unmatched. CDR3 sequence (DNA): TGCGCCAGCAGCCCAGCCCCGGGACAGGGGGCCTACGAGCAGTACTTC. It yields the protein CASSPAPGQGAYEQYF.